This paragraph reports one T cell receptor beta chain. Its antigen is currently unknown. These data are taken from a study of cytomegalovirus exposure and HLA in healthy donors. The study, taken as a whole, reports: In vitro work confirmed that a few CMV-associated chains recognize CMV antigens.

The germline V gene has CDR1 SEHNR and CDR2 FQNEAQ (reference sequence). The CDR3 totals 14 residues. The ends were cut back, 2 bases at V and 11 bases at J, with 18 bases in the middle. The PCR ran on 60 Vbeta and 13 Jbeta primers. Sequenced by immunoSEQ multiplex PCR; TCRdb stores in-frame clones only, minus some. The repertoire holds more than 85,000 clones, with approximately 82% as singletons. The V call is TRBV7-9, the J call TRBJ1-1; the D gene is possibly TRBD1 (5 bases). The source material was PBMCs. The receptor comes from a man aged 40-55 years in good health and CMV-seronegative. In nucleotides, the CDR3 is TGTGCCAGCAGCTTAACCTCAGGGATTAACTCGGCTTTCTTT. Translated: CASSLTSGINSAFF. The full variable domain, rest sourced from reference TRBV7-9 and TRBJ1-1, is DTGVSQNPRHKITKRGQNVTFRCDPISEHNRLYWYRQTLGQGPEFLTYFQNEAQLEKSRLLSDRFSAERPKGSFSTLEIQRTEQGDSAMYLCASSLTSGINSAFFGQGTRLTVV.